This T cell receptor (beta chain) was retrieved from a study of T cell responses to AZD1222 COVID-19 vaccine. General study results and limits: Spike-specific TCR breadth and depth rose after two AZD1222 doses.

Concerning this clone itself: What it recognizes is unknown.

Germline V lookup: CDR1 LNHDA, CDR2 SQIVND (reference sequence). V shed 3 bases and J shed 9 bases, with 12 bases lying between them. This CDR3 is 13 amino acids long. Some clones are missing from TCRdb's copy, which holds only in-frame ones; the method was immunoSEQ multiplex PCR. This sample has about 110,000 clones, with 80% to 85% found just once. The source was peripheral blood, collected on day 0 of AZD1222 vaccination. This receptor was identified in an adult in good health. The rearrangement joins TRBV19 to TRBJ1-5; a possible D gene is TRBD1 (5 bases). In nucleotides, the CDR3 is TGTGCCAGTAGTATCAAGGGGTCCGGGCCCCAGCATTTT. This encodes CASSIKGSGPQHF.